This TCR beta chain was sequenced in a study of PD-1 blockade in classical Hodgkin lymphoma. The overall study: Patients were dosed intravenously with nivolumab at 3 mg/kg every 2 weeks. Study-wide points: Healthy donors were reported to have higher baseline TCR diversity than newly diagnosed patients. Diversity in CD4+ TCRs, unlike that measured in CD8+ TCRs, had risen significantly by C4D1. Whoever responded completely had baseline diversity much like that seen in newly diagnosed patients.

No patient escaped relapse after autologous stem cell transplantation, and brentuximab vedotin exposure varied. CD8+ T cell isolation from thawed PBMCs was performed by magnetic negative selection. This table comes from immunoSEQ multiplex PCR, and its TCRdb copy is limited to in-frame clones, with some not included. The table lists 5,500 to 7,000 clones, 70% to 85% of them singletons. In the case of this clone: Its target is not known.

This CDR3 region has 17 residues. Trimming pared 6 bases from V and 4 bases from J, leaving 25 bases between. Germline loops: CDR1 MNHEY, CDR2 SMNVEV (reference sequence). The V and J genes are TRBV27 and TRBJ2-7; tentatively, D is TRBD2 (7 bases). This sequence was found in a human donor with classical Hodgkin lymphoma. Here the sequenced sample was CD8+ T cells from blood, taken at baseline. CDR3 DNA: TGTGCCAGCAGCGTAAGGGGTGGGGGGGCCTCGGCTTACGAGCAGTACTTC. Amino acid sequence: CASSVRGGGASAYEQYF.